The sequence of this TCR beta chain was determined in a study of blood T cell repertoires in COVID-19. Study-wide background: Specimens from acute and convalescent COVID-19 originated in the United States, Italy and Spain. Sources were T cells, B-cell-depleted T cells, or PBMCs; the material itself was cDNA or gDNA.

Produced via immunoSEQ multiplex PCR; TCRdb's table is partial and in-frame only. Among 85,000 to 90,000 clones listed, approximately 86% were seen once. This clone was detected only a few times. With V trimmed by 1 base and J by 12 bases, 1 base remained unmatched. Germline loops: CDR1 SGHTA, CDR2 FQGNSA. CDR3 size: 13 residues. Specimen: peripheral blood. The TCR originated in a man older than 75 with active or convalescent COVID-19. V is TRBV7-2 and J is TRBJ1-6, with TRBD1 matching 9 bases. CDR3 in amino acids: CASSLDRGRPLHF. The CDR3 DNA sequence: TGTGCCAGCAGCTTAGACAGGGGGCGACCCCTCCACTTT. Supplemented by reference TRBV7-2 and TRBJ1-6, the full variable domain reads GAGVSQSPSNKVTEKGKDVELRCDPISGHTALYWYRQSLGQGLEFLIYFQGNSAPDKSGLPSDRFSAERTGGSVSTLTIQRTQQEDSAVYLCASSLDRGRPLHFGNGTRLTVT.